Presented here are 16 T cell receptor beta chains from one specimen sequenced in a study of cytomegalovirus exposure and HLA in healthy donors (TCRdb year 2017). Receptors were amplified or captured by the immunoSEQ multiplex PCR assay. The multiplex PCR relied on a mix of 60 forward primers for TCR Vbeta segments and 13 reverse primers for TCR Jbeta segments. TCRdb provides this immuneACCESS table in a form limited to in-frame rearrangements. Some clones are lacking; in checked studies, under half of them reflect an unresolved V gene, and why the rest are absent is not known. The sample table shows 85,000 to 100,000 clones, and 64% are seen once. The top ten hold roughly 3.2% of the sample. The sample consisted of PBMCs. Source of these receptors: a man between 60 and 75 years old in good health and CMV-seronegative.

V and J are TRBV4-3 and TRBJ1-2; tentatively, D is TRBD1 (6 bases). Germline values: CDR1 LGHNA, CDR2 YSLEER. The CDR3 is 14 residues long. V was clipped by 4 bases and J by 1 base, with 10 bases between them. The CDR3 reads CASSRGQLNYGYTF. CDR3 DNA sequence: TGCGCCAGCAGCCGAGGACAGCTTAACTATGGCTACACCTTC.

The chain combines TRBV21-1 with TRBJ2-5; TRBD1, the table's D call, was not compared with the DNA. TRBV21-1 counts as a pseudogene. This CDR3 comprises 15 residues. The CDR3 is CASSIWDRDQETQYF. The CDR3 DNA reads as TGTGCCAGCAGCATTTGGGACAGGGACCAAGAGACCCAGTACTTC.

The CDR3 reads CASSLRLMNEQYF. CDR3 DNA sequence: TGTGCCAGCAGCTTGCGACTCATGAACGAGCAGTACTTC. The rearrangement joins TRBV5-5 to TRBJ2-7; D remains ambiguous. This CDR3 region has 13 residues. The germline gives CDR1 SGHKS, CDR2 YYEKEE (reference sequence). The V gene lost 1 base and the J gene lost 5 bases, with 10 bases spanning the gap.

This chain uses TRBV7-8 with TRBJ2-7, with 12 bases lining up with TRBD1. The V segment lost 3 bases and the J segment 5 bases; nucleotides outside the gene matches: 14. From germline, CDR1 is SGHVS and CDR2 FQNEAQ. CDR3 length: 18 amino acids. This chain's CDR3 is CASSFNILRDRGPHEQYF. In DNA, the CDR3 is TGTGCCAGCAGCTTCAACATCCTCCGGGACAGGGGGCCCCACGAGCAGTACTTC. Together with reference TRBV7-8 and TRBJ2-7, the CDR3 gives the full variable domain: GAGVSQSPRYKVAKRGQDVALRCDPISGHVSLFWYQQALGQGPEFLTYFQNEAQLDKSGLPSDRFFAERPEGSVSTLKIQRTQQEDSAVYLCASSFNILRDRGPHEQYFGPGTRLTVT.

The chain carries TRBV7-9 and TRBJ2-3; D not resolved. This CDR3 has 11 amino acids. Germline assignment: CDR1 SEHNR and CDR2 FQNEAQ (reference sequence). Trimming removed 7 bases from V and 5 bases from J, with 7 bases in between. The DNA for the CDR3 is TGTGCCAGCACCATTTTAGATACGCAGTATTTT. It yields the protein CASTILDTQYF.

The J gene is TRBJ1-5, the V gene TRBV10-2; D is ambiguous. V lost 3 bases and J 4 bases, leaving 10 bases between the germline ends. This CDR3 spans 14 amino acids. Looked up from germline, CDR1 is WSHSY and CDR2 is SAAADI. In nucleotides, the CDR3 is TGCGCCAGCAGTGACGGGTTTCTTAATCAGCCCCAGCATTTT. This gives the protein CASSDGFLNQPQHF.

This chain joins TRBV5-5 and TRBJ1-1, with D tentatively TRBD1 (6 bases). V was clipped by 3 bases and J by 3 bases, with 18 bases between them. The CDR3 runs to 16 residues. CDR1 and CDR2 from the germline V gene are SGHKS and YYEKEE (reference sequence). As DNA, the CDR3 is TGTGCCAGCAGCTGGCGCCGGGGGGGGCTGGACACTGAAGCTTTCTTT. This gives the protein CASSWRRGGLDTEAFF.

The chain has TRBV10-1 and TRBJ2-1, with TRBD2 as a possible D gene (6 bases). The V gene lost 5 bases and the J gene lost 9 bases, with 14 bases spanning the gap. Per germline, CDR1 WNHNN and CDR2 SYGVQD (reference sequence). This CDR3 region has 13 residues. The CDR3 spells CASSRGGNGEQFF. CDR3 in DNA: TGCGCCAGCAGTCGAGGCGGGAACGGTGAGCAGTTCTTC.

This clone has just a few counts. The chain joins TRBV10-3 to TRBJ1-2; TRBD1 aligns across 8 bases. This CDR3 has 14 amino acids. The germline gives CDR1 ENHRY, CDR2 SYGVKD. Trimming took 0 bases from V and 5 from J; bases not matched to a gene: 2. The CDR3 loop reads CAISESGTGYGYTF. In nucleotides, the CDR3 is TGTGCCATCAGTGAGTCTGGGACAGGTTATGGCTACACCTTC.

This clone came up a few times. The CDR3: CASSTPGQGARPQHF. CDR3 nucleotide sequence: TGTGCCAGTAGTACGCCGGGACAGGGGGCTCGGCCCCAGCATTTT. This rearrangement joins TRBV19 to TRBJ1-5; 12 positions match TRBD1. The CDR3 runs to 15 residues. The germline CDR1 and CDR2 sequences are LNHDA and SQIVND (reference sequence). Losses at the gene ends were 4 bases for V and 9 bases for J; bases not matched to a gene: 7.

This chain joins TRBV29-1 and TRBJ1-2; a possible D gene is TRBD1 (5 bases). Germline-derived CDR1 and CDR2 are SQVTM and ANQGSEA. This CDR3 spans 13 amino acids. With 8 bases removed from V and 4 bases from J, the gap between germline ends came to 17 bases. The CDR3 region has the DNA TGCAGCACGAGCGGGGGAGAGGGCTATGGCTACACCTTC. This translates into CSTSGGEGYGYTF.

The rearrangement uses TRBV5-1 and TRBJ2-7; 9 bases map to TRBD1. The CDR3 runs 12 residues. Germline loops: CDR1 SGHRS, CDR2 YFSETQ. V was clipped by 5 bases and J by 7 bases; unmatched bases: 4. CDR3 amino acids: CASRTTGGEQYF. As DNA, the CDR3 is TGCGCCAGCAGGACGACAGGGGGGGAGCAGTACTTC. The entire variable domain, with the rest obtained from reference TRBV5-1 and TRBJ2-7, is as follows: KAGVTQTPRYLIKTRGQQVTLSCSPISGHRSVSWYQQTPGQGLQFLFEYFSETQRNKGNFPGRFSGRQFSNSRSEMNVSTLELGDSALYLCASRTTGGEQYFGPGTRLTVT.

This chain uses TRBV5-1 with TRBJ2-7, with 14 bases matching TRBD2. Germline values: CDR1 SGHRS, CDR2 YFSETQ. Trimming took 0 bases from V and 7 from J; bases not matched to a gene: 0. This CDR3 is 14 amino acids long. CDR3 amino acids: CASSLGTSGREQYF. CDR3 nucleotide sequence: TGCGCCAGCAGCTTGGGGACTAGCGGGAGGGAGCAGTACTTC.

The chain is built from TRBV27 and TRBJ2-1; tentatively, D is TRBD1 (6 bases). The CDR3 spans 18 residues. CDR1 and CDR2 from the germline V gene are MNHEY and SMNVEV (reference sequence). V was trimmed by 5 bases and J by 1 base, leaving 21 bases between them. CDR3 residues: CASSLIRQDGPSYNEQFF. Here the CDR3 DNA reads TGTGCCAGCAGTCTTATTCGACAGGACGGCCCTTCCTACAATGAGCAGTTCTTC.

The chain couples TRBV7-9 to TRBJ2-7, with a weak D call TRBD2 (6 bases). There are 14 residues in the CDR3. Germline CDR1 reads SEHNR; CDR2 reads FQNEAQ (reference sequence). The V gene lost 5 bases and the J gene lost 4 bases, with 15 bases spanning the gap. The CDR3 reads CASSLPTGLYEQYF. The CDR3 nucleotides read TGTGCCAGCAGCCTACCGACGGGACTTTACGAGCAGTACTTC.

This clone was seen only a few times. The chain carries TRBV5-1 and TRBJ2-7; TRBD2 aligns across 9 bases. From germline, CDR1 is SGHRS and CDR2 YFSETQ. The CDR3 has 17 residues. J was trimmed by 6 bases and V by 0 bases; bases with no gene match: 13. The chain's CDR3 is CASSLESPGLASGEQYF. For the CDR3, the DNA is TGCGCCAGCAGCTTGGAATCCCCGGGACTAGCATCAGGCGAGCAGTACTTC.